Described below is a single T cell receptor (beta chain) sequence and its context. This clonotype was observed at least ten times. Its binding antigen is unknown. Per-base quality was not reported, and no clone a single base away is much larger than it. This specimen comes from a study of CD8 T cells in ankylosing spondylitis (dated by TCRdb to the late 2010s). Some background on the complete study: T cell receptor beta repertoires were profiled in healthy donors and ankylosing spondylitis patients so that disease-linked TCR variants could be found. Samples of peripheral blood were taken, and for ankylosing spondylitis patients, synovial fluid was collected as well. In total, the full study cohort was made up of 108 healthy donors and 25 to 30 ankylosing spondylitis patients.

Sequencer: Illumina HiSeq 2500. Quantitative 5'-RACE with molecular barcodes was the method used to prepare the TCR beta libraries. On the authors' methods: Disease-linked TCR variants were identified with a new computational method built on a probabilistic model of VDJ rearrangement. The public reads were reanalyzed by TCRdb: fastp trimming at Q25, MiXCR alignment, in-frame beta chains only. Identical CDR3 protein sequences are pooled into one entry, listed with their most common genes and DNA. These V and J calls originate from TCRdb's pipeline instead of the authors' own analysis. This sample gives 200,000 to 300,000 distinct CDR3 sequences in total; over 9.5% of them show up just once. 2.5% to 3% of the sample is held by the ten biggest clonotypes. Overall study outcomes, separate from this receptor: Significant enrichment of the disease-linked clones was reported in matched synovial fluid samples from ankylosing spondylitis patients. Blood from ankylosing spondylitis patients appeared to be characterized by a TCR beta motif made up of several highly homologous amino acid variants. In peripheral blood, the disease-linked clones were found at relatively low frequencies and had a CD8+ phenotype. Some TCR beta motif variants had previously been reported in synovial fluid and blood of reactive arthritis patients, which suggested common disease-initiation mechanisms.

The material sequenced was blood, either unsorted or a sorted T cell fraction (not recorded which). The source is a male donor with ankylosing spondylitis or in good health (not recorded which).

This receptor has the CDR3 CASRGGDNQPQHF. The sequenced DNA: TGTGCCAGCAGGGGCGGGGATAATCAGCCCCAGCATTTT. The rearrangement joined TRBV2 to TRBJ1-5; no confident D gene assignment can be made. V lost 6 bases and J lost 4 bases; the stretch between them is 10 bases long. The CDR1 and CDR2 encoded by the germline V gene are SNHLY and FYNNEI. The CDR3 holds 13 amino acids from the cysteine to the phenylalanine. Of all the DNA, just the CDR3 is kept, 39 bases in frame from base 1.